The 15 T cell receptor beta chains below come from one sample, sequenced in a study of Graves' ophthalmopathy and Graves' hyperthyroidism. The TCR beta CDR3 regions underwent amplification from RNA transcripts. Second-round multiplex PCR followed a first-round RT-PCR using HTBI primers. TCRdb reprocessed the multiplex PCR reads via MiXCR and lists one record per CDR3 protein. The sample lists approximately 540,000 distinct CDR3 sequences, about 35% seen once, with 3.5% to 4.5% in the top ten. Sequencing was performed on peripheral blood or thyroid tissue (not recorded which). These receptors all stem from an adult man with Graves' hyperthyroidism.

The chain has TRBV25-1 and TRBJ1-2; D is perhaps TRBD1 (5 bases). This CDR3 has 15 residues. Germline CDR1 and CDR2: MGHDK and SYGVNS. With 4 bases removed from V and 5 bases from J, the gap between germline ends came to 17 bases. CDR3 DNA: TGTGCCAGCAGTGCTAGATCCAGGGTTAAATATGGCTACACCTTC. Its protein product is CASSARSRVKYGYTF.

This clonotype was seen a few times. Since a much larger clone is just one base distant, this may be a read error. The CDR3 does not end in the conserved phenylalanine or tryptophan, so this is likely a read error. This chain joins TRBV5-1 and TRBJ2-7; D uncertain. This CDR3 is built from 14 residues. V was cut by 2 bases and J by 1 base, with 10 bases left in between. Germline V gene lookup returns CDR1 SGHRS and CDR2 YFSETQ. In DNA form, the CDR3 reads TGCGCCAGCAGCTTCTCGGAGCCTTCCTACGAGCAGTACCTC. This encodes CASSFSEPSYEQYL.

There are many counts of this clonotype. The genes are TRBV12-3 or TRBV12-4 and TRBJ1-2, with 9 nucleotides matching TRBD1. V lost 7 bases, J lost 5 bases, and 8 bases stayed unmatched. The CDR3 totals 14 residues. The CDR3 reads CASNSDRGRYGYTF. The CDR3, as DNA: TGTGCCAGCAATTCGGACAGGGGAAGGTATGGCTACACCTTC.

The sample holds a few counts of this clonotype. This chain uses TRBV4-1 with TRBJ2-3, with a tentative D call TRBD2 (6 bases). From germline, CDR1 is MGHRA and CDR2 YSYEKL. The V and J ends lost 3 bases and 6 bases respectively, with 7 bases between them. The CDR3 is 12 residues long. CDR3 nucleotides: TGCGCCAGCAGCCACGGGACTGATACGCAGTATTTT. This translates into CASSHGTDTQYF.

This clonotype was seen many times. V gene TRBV5-1 combines with J gene TRBJ2-7, with D possibly being TRBD2 (6 bases). The ends were cut back, 3 bases at V and 2 bases at J, with 18 bases in the middle. This CDR3 region has 16 residues. CDR1 and CDR2 from the germline V gene are SGHRS and YFSETQ. CDR3 coding DNA: TGCGCCAGCAGCTCGGGACTTAGGATGATGCCCTACGAGCAGTACTTC. Protein: CASSSGLRMMPYEQYF.

This clonotype has at least ten counts. The gene calls are TRBV7-8 and TRBJ2-5; D uncertain. This CDR3 has 15 residues. Germline lookup yields CDR1 SGHVS and CDR2 FQNEAQ. Trimming cost V 1 base and J 0 bases, with 9 bases left between them. CDR3 loop: CASSLEWPDQETQYF. The CDR3 coding sequence is TGTGCCAGCAGCTTAGAATGGCCAGACCAAGAGACCCAGTACTTC.

This clonotype was found many times. This rearrangement joins TRBV19 to TRBJ1-5, with D tentatively TRBD1 (6 bases). The germline CDR1 and CDR2 sequences are LNHDA and SQIVND (reference sequence). CDR3 length equals 14 residues. Between the trimmed V and J ends, which lost 1 base and 2 bases, there was a span of 6 bases. The CDR3 bases are TGTGCCAGTAGTATAGCAGGGGGCAATCAGCCCCAGCATTTT. Residues: CASSIAGGNQPQHF.

This clonotype was detected only once. The germline gene is not matched at one end of the junction; a read error may be the cause. The V call is TRBV9, the J call TRBJ2-7, with 14 bases identical to TRBD2. From germline, CDR1 is SGDLS and CDR2 YYNGEE. The CDR3 runs 16 residues. CDR3 loop: CASSQPRLAGGNEQYF. The DNA of the CDR3 is TGCGCCAGCAGCCAACCTCGACTAGCGGGAGGGAATGAGCAGTACTTC.

This chain connects TRBV25-1 to TRBJ2-7; 9 nucleotides match TRBD2. The V gene end was trimmed by 8 bases and the J gene end by 2 bases; junction bases not matched to a gene: 7. The CDR3 contains 14 residues. Germline V lookup: CDR1 MGHDK, CDR2 SYGVNS. In DNA, the CDR3 is TGTGCCAGCCGACCTAGCGGGGTCCCCTACGAGCAGTACTTC. This sequence encodes CASRPSGVPYEQYF.

This clonotype was picked up many times. The CDR3 loop is CASSVSGAGNQPQHF. For the CDR3, the DNA is TGTGCCAGCAGTGTGTCGGGGGCGGGCAATCAGCCCCAGCATTTT. The V gene is TRBV2, the J gene TRBJ1-5, with a tentative D call TRBD1 (6 bases). The CDR3 has 15 residues. V dropped 4 bases and J dropped 2 bases, with 12 bases sitting between them. Looked up from germline, CDR1 is SNHLY and CDR2 is FYNNEI.

The chain has TRBV7-2 and TRBJ2-7; a weak D match, TRBD1 (8 bases). Germline V gene data show CDR1 as SGHTA and CDR2 as FQGNSA. V dropped 4 bases and J dropped 6 bases, with 31 bases sitting between them. CDR3 length equals 19 residues. The DNA for the CDR3 is TGTGCCAGCAGCTCAACTTGGGGATTTCCGGACAGGGAGGGGGGCGAGCAGTACTTC. This codes for CASSSTWGFPDREGGEQYF. The full variable domain, its missing parts supplied by reference TRBV7-2 and TRBJ2-7, is GAGVSQSPSNKVTEKGKDVELRCDPISGHTALYWYRQSLGQGLEFLIYFQGNSAPDKSGLPSDRFSAERTGGSVSTLTIQRTQQEDSAVYLCASSSTWGFPDREGGEQYFGPGTRLTVT.

A note on this clonotype: A much larger clone differs from this one at a single base, so this may be a read error. The rearrangement joins TRBV10-3 to TRBJ1-2; 8 nucleotides agree with TRBD1. The V segment lost 6 bases and the J segment 6 bases; nucleotides outside the gene matches: 9. Germline loops: CDR1 ENHRY, CDR2 SYGVKD. This CDR3 has 14 residues. The CDR3 nucleotides are TGTGCCATCAGCCACACGACAGGGGCCCATGGCTACACCTTC. Amino acid sequence: CAISHTTGAHGYTF.

This clonotype occurred many times. This chain joins TRBV2 and TRBJ2-5, with D perhaps TRBD2 (6 bases). Trimming took off 1 base at V and 1 base at J, with 13 bases between the two ends. Germline CDR1 and CDR2: SNHLY and FYNNEI. CDR3 length: 16 residues. The CDR3 here is CASSEEGGELQETQYF. In DNA, the CDR3 is TGTGCCAGCAGTGAAGAGGGCGGGGAACTCCAAGAGACCCAGTACTTC.

This CDR3 reads CASAIAPSYEQYF. The CDR3, as DNA: TGCGCCAGCGCGATAGCACCGTCCTACGAGCAGTACTTC. The chain couples TRBV10-2 to TRBJ2-7; D gene unclear. Germline V gives CDR1 WSHSY, CDR2 SAAADI. The CDR3 is 13 amino acids. V dropped 8 bases and J dropped 1 base, with 12 bases sitting between them.

This clonotype occurred many times. Written as DNA, the CDR3 is TGTGCCAGCAGTTACCCCTTATTGGACGGAAAATATGGCTACACCTTC. Translating it yields CASSYPLLDGKYGYTF. The V gene is TRBV6-5, the J gene TRBJ1-2; D remains unclear. V lost 2 bases to trimming and J lost 5 bases, with 18 bases between them. Germline CDR1 MNHEY, CDR2 SVGAGI. The CDR3 spans 16 residues.